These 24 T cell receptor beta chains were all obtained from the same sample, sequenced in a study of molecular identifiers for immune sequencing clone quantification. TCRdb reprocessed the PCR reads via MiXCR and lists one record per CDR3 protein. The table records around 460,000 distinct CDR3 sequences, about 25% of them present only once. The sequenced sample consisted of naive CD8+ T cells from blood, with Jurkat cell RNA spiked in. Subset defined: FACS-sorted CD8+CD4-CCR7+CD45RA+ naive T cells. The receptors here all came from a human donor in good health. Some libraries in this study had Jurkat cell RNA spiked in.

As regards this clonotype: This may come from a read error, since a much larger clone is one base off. The CDR3 is CASSLMVGSTDTQYF. The CDR3 nucleotides read TGTGCCAGCAGCTTAATGGTCGGGAGCACAGATACGCAGTATTTT. The genes are TRBV11-2 and TRBJ2-3; no clear D gene. The CDR3 has 15 residues. V lost 2 bases, J lost 0 bases, and 9 bases lay in between. CDR1 and CDR2 from the germline V gene are SGHAT and FQNNGV.

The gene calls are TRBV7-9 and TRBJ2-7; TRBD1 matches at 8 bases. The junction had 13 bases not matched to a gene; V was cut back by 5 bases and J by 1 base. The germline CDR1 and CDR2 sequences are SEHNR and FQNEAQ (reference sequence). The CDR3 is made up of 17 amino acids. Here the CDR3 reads CASSPRVVGQGSYEQYF. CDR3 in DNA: TGTGCCAGCAGCCCCCGTGTTGTAGGACAGGGTTCCTACGAGCAGTACTTC.

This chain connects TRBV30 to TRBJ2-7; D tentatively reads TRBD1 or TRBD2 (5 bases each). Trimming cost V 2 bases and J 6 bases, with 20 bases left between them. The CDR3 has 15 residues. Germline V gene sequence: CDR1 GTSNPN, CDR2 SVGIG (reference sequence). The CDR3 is CAWSRSQGPLCEQYF. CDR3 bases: TGTGCCTGGAGTAGGTCCCAGGGACCTCTCTGCGAGCAGTACTTC.

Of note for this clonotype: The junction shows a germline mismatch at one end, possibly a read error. The CDR3 nucleotides are TGCGCCCCGAGTGCTATCAACACCGGGGAGCTGTGTTTT. It yields the protein CAPSAINTGELCF. The rearrangement links TRBV20-1 to TRBJ2-2; D is perhaps TRBD2 (5 bases). The CDR3 consists of 13 residues. Per the germline V gene, CDR1 is DFQATT and CDR2 is SNEGSKA (reference sequence).

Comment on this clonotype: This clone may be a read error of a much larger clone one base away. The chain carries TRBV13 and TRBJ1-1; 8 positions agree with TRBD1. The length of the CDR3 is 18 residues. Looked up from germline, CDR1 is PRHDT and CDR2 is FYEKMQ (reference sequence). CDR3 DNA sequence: TGTGCCAGCAGCTTAGGCCAGGACAGGGTAAACTTGAACGCTGAAGCTTTCTTT. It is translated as CASSLGQDRVNLNAEAFF.

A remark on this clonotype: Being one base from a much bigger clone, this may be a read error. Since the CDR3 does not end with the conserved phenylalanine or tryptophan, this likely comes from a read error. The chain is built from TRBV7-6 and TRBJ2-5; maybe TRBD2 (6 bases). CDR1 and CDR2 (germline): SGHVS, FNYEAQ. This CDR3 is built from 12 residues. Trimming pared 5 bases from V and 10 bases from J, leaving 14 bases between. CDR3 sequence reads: CASSPVPGDQYI. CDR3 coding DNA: TGTGCCAGCAGCCCGGTCCCGGGGGACCAGTACATC.

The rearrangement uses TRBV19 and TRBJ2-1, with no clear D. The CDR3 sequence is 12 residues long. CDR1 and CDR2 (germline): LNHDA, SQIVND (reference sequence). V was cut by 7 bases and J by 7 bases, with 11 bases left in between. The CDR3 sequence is CASKSGRNEQFF. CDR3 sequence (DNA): TGTGCCAGTAAGAGTGGTCGGAATGAGCAGTTCTTC.

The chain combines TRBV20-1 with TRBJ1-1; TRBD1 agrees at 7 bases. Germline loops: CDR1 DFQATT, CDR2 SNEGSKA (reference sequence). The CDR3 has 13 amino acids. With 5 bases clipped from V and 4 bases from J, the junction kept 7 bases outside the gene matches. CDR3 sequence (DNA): TGCAGTGCTGTACAGGGGATGGGCACTGAAGCTTTCTTT. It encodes CSAVQGMGTEAFF.

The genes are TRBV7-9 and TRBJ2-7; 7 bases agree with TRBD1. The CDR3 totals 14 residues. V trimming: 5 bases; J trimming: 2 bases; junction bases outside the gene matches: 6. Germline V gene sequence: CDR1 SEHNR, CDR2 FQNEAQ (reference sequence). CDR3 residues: CASSESTGTYEQYF. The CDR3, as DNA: TGTGCCAGCAGCGAATCGACAGGGACCTACGAGCAGTACTTC. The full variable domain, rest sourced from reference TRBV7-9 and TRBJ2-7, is DTGVSQNPRHKITKRGQNVTFRCDPISEHNRLYWYRQTLGQGPEFLTYFQNEAQLEKSRLLSDRFSAERPKGSFSTLEIQRTEQGDSAMYLCASSESTGTYEQYFGPGTRLTVT.

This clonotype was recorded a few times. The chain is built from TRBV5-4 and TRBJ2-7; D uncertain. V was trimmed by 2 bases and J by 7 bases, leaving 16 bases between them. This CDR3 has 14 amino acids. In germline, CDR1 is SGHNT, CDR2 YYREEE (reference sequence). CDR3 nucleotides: TGTGCCAGCAGCTTCGGTATGGGGTCGAGTGAGCAGTACTTC. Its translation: CASSFGMGSSEQYF.

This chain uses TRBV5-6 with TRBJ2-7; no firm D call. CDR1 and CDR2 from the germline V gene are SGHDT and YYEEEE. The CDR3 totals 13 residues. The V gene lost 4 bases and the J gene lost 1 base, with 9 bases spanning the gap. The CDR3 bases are TGTGCCAGCAGCCTGTGGCGTTCCTACGAGCAGTACTTC. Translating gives CASSLWRSYEQYF.

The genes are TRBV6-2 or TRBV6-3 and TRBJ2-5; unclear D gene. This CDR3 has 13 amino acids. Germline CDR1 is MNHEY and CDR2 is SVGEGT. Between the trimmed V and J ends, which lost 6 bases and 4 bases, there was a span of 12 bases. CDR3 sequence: CASRVAWGETQYF. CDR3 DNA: TGTGCCAGCAGGGTTGCGTGGGGAGAGACCCAGTACTTC.

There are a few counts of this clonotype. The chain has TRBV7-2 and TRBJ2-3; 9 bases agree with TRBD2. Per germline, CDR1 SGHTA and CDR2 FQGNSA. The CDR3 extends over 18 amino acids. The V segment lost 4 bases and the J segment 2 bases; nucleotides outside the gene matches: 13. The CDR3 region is CASSSHVDSGGYTDTQYF. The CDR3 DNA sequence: TGTGCCAGCAGCTCTCACGTCGATAGCGGGGGATACACAGATACGCAGTATTTT. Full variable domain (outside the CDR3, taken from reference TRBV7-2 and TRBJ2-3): GAGVSQSPSNKVTEKGKDVELRCDPISGHTALYWYRQSLGQGLEFLIYFQGNSAPDKSGLPSDRFSAERTGGSVSTLTIQRTQQEDSAVYLCASSSHVDSGGYTDTQYFGPGTRLTVL.

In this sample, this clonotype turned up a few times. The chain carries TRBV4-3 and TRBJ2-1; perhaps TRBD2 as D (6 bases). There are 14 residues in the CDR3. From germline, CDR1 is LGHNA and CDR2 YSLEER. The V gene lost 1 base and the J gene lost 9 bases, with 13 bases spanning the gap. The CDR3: CASSQAWAGSEQFF. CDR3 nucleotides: TGCGCCAGCAGCCAAGCTTGGGCGGGATCTGAGCAGTTCTTC.

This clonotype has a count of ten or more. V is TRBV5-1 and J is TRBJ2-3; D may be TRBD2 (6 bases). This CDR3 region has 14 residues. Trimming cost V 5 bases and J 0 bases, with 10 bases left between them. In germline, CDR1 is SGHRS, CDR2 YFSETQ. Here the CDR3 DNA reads TGCGCCAGCAGGCCGGGACTTAGCACAGATACGCAGTATTTT. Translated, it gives CASRPGLSTDTQYF.

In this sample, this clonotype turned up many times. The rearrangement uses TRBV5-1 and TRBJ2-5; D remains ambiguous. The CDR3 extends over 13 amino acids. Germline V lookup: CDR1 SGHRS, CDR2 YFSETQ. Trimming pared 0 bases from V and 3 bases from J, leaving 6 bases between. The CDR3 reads CASSLAIEETQYF. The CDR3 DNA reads TGCGCCAGCAGCTTGGCCATTGAAGAGACCCAGTACTTC.

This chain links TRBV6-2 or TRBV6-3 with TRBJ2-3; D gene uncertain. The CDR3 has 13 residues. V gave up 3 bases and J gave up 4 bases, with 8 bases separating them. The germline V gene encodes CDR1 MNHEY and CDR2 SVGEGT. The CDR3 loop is CASSYVAADTQYF. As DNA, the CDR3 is TGTGCCAGCAGTTATGTAGCAGCAGATACGCAGTATTTT.

As DNA, the CDR3 is TGTGCCAGCAGCGTCGGACTAGCGGTTGAAGAGACCCAGTACTTC. This translates into CASSVGLAVEETQYF. This rearrangement joins TRBV9 to TRBJ2-5, with 10 bases aligning to TRBD2. V lost 2 bases, J lost 3 bases, and 4 bases stayed unmatched. The CDR3 covers 15 residues. Germline loops: CDR1 SGDLS, CDR2 YYNGEE.

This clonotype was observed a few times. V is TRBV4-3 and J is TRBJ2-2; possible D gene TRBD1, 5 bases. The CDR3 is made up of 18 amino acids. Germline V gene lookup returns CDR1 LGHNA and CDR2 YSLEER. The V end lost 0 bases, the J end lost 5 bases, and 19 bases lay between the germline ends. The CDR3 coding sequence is TGCGCCAGCAGCCAAGATCGTTATGGCGGACAACGGACCGGGGAGCTGTTTTTT. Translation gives CASSQDRYGGQRTGELFF.

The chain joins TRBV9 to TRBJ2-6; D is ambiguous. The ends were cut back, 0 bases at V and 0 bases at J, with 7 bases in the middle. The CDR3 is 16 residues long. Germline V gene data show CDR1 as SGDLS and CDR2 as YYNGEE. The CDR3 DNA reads TGTGCCAGCAGCGTAGACTTGTTCTCTGGGGCCAACGTCCTGACTTTC. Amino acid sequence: CASSVDLFSGANVLTF. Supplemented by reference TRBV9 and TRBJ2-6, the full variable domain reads DSGVTQTPKHLITATGQRVTLRCSPRSGDLSVYWYQQSLDQGLQFLIQYYNGEERAKGNILERFSAQQFPDLHSELNLSSLELGDSALYFCASSVDLFSGANVLTFGAGSRLTVL.

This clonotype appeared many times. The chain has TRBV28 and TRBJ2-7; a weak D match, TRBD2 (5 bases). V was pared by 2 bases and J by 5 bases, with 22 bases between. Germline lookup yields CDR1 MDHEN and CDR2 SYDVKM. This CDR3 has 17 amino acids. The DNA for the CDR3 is TGTGCCAGCAGTTTACCCCCAGGTGAGGGATTGGTCCACGAGCAGTACTTC. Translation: CASSLPPGEGLVHEQYF.

CDR3 residues: CASSIFPGGSYEQYF. CDR3 DNA: TGTGCCAGTAGTATTTTTCCCGGGGGTTCGTACGAGCAGTACTTC. The rearrangement links TRBV19 to TRBJ2-7, with a possible D match to TRBD2 (6 bases). Germline V gene data show CDR1 as LNHDA and CDR2 as SQIVND (reference sequence). V dropped 3 bases and J dropped 4 bases, with 16 bases sitting between them. The CDR3 contains 15 residues.

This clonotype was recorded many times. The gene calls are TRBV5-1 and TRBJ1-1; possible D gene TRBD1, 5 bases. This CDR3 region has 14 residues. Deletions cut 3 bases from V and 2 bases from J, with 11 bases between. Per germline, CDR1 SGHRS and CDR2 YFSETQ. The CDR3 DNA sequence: TGCGCCAGCAGCTCGGTCGGGACCAACACTGAAGCTTTCTTT. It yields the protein CASSSVGTNTEAFF. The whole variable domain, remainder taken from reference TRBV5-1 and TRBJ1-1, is KAGVTQTPRYLIKTRGQQVTLSCSPISGHRSVSWYQQTPGQGLQFLFEYFSETQRNKGNFPGRFSGRQFSNSRSEMNVSTLELGDSALYLCASSSVGTNTEAFFGQGTRLTVV.

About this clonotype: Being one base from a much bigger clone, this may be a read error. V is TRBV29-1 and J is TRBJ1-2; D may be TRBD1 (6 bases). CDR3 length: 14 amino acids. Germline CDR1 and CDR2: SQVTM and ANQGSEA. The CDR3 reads CSVEKGEFDYGHTF. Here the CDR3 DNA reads TGCAGCGTTGAGAAGGGGGAGTTTGACTATGGCCACACCTTC.